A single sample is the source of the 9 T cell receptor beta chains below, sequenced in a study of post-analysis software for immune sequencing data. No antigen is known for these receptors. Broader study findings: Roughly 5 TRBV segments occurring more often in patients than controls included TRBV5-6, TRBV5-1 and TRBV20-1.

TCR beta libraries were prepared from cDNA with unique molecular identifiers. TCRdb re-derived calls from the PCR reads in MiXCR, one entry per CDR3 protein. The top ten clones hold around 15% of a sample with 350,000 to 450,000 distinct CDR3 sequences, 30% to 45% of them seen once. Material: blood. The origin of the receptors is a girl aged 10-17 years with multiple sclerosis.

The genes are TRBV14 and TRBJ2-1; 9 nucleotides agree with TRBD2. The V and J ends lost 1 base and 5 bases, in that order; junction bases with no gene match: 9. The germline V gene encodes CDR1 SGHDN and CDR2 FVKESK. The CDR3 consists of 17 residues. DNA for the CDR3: TGTGCCAGCAGCCAAGGTTTCGGGGTAGCGGGGGACAATGAGCAGTTCTTC. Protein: CASSQGFGVAGDNEQFF.

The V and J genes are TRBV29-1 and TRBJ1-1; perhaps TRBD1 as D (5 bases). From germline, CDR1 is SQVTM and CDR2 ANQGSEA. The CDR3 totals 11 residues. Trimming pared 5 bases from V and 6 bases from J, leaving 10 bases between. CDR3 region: CSVNQGAEAFF. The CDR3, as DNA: TGCAGCGTTAACCAGGGAGCTGAAGCTTTCTTT.

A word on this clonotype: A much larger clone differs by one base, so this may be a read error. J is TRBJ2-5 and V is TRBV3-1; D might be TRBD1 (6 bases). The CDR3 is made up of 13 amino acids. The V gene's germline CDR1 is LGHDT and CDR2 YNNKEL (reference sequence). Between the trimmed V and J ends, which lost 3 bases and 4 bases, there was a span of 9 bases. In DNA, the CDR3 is TGTGCCAGCAGCCAGGCCAGGGGAGAGACCCAGTACTTC. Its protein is CASSQARGETQYF.

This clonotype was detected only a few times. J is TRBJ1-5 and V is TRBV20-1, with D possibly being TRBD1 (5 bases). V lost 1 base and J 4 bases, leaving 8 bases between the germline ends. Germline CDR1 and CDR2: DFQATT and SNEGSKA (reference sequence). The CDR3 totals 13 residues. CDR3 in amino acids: CSARVGGNQPQHF. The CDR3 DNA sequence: TGCAGTGCTAGAGTGGGGGGGAATCAGCCCCAGCATTTT.

CDR3: CASSLFSGYNEQFF. The DNA for the CDR3 is TGCGCCAGCAGCTTGTTCTCGGGCTACAATGAGCAGTTCTTC. The chain employs TRBV5-1 and TRBJ2-1; D unclear. The germline CDR1 and CDR2 sequences are SGHRS and YFSETQ. The CDR3 extends over 14 amino acids. V lost 1 base and J lost 3, with 8 bases in between. Full variable domain (remainder filled in from reference TRBV5-1 and TRBJ2-1): KAGVTQTPRYLIKTRGQQVTLSCSPISGHRSVSWYQQTPGQGLQFLFEYFSETQRNKGNFPGRFSGRQFSNSRSEMNVSTLELGDSALYLCASSLFSGYNEQFFGPGTRLTVL.

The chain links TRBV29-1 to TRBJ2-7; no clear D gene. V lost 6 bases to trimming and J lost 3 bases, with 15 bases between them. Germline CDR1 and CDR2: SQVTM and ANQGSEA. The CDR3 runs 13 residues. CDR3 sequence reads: CSVALAVDYEQYF. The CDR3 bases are TGCAGCGTGGCTCTGGCAGTGGACTACGAGCAGTACTTC.

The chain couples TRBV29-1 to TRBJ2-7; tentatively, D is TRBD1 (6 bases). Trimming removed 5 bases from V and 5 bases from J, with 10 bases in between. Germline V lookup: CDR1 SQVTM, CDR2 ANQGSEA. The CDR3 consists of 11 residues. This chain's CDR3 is CSVRGGHEQYF. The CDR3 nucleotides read TGCAGCGTTAGAGGGGGACACGAGCAGTACTTC.

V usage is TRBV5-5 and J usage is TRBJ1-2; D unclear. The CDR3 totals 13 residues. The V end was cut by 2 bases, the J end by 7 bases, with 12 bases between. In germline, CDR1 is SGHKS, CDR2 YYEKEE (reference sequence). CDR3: CASSFGEDCGYTF. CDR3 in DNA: TGTGCCAGCAGCTTTGGGGAGGACTGTGGCTACACCTTC.

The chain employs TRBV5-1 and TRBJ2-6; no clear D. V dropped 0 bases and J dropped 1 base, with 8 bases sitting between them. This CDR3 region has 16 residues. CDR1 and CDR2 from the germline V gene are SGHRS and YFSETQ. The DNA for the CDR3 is TGCGCCAGCAGCTTGGAGGTGGGATCTGGGGCCAACGTCCTGACTTTC. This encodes CASSLEVGSGANVLTF.